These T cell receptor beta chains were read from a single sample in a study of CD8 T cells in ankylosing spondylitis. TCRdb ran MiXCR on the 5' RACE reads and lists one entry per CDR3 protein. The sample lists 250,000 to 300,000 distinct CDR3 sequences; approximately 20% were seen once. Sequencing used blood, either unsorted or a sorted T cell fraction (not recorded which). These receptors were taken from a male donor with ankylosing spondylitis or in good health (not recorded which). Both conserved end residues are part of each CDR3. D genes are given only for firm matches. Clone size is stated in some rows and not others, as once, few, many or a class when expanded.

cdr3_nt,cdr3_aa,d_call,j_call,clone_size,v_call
TGCAGCGTTGGAGGGACTAGCGGCACCATTTCCTACAATGAGCAGTTCTTC,CSVGGTSGTISYNEQFF,TRBD2,TRBJ2-1,.,TRBV29-1
TGTGCCAGCAGTCACCGGGACAGTAATGAAAAACTGTTTTTT,CASSHRDSNEKLFF,TRBD1,TRBJ1-4,.,TRBV25-1
TGTGCCAGCAGTTTAGGAACAGGGACTAGCACAGATACGCAGTATTTT,CASSLGTGTSTDTQYF,.,TRBJ2-3,few,TRBV27
TGTGCCAGCAGCTTAGCTCTGGACAGGGGTTCCTACGAGCAGTACTTC,CASSLALDRGSYEQYF,TRBD1,TRBJ2-7,few,TRBV11-2
TGTGCCAGCAGTTTGTCGCCGGGACACGGAGTATACAATGAGCAGTTCTTC,CASSLSPGHGVYNEQFF,.,TRBJ2-1,few,TRBV27
TGTGCCAGCAGTTTAATGTGGCTAGCGGGAGGGCCTGGAAATGAGCAGTTCTTC,CASSLMWLAGGPGNEQFF,TRBD2,TRBJ2-1,.,TRBV27
TGCAGCGTTGAACCCTGGACAGGGAATGAAAAACTGTTTTTT,CSVEPWTGNEKLFF,TRBD1,TRBJ1-4,.,TRBV29-1
TGCAGCGTTGGGGGGGGAAACACAGATACGCAGTATTTT,CSVGGGNTDTQYF,TRBD2,TRBJ2-3,once,TRBV29-1
TGTGCCAGCAGCATCGGACTAGCGGGAGTGCTAGATACGCAGTATTTT,CASSIGLAGVLDTQYF,TRBD2,TRBJ2-3,many,TRBV7-3
TGCGCCAGCAGCGCCGAAGGACTTGACCCCCTCTACGAGCAGTACTTC,CASSAEGLDPLYEQYF,.,TRBJ2-7,.,TRBV5-1
TGTGCCAGCAGTTTGAGCGGGAGGGCCTACGAGCAGTACTTC,CASSLSGRAYEQYF,TRBD2,TRBJ2-7,.,TRBV28
TGTGCCAGCAGCCCGGTGGGGCGGGCGTACAATGAGCAGTTCTTC,CASSPVGRAYNEQFF,.,TRBJ2-1,.,TRBV12-3/TRBV12-4
TGCAGCGGATCGACGGGCTATCGTCGCGAGCAGTACTTC,CSGSTGYRREQYF,.,TRBJ2-7,.,TRBV29-1
TGTGCCAGCAGTTTAAGCGTCCTGGTCGAGCAGTACTTC,CASSLSVLVEQYF,.,TRBJ2-7,.,TRBV12-3/TRBV12-4
TGCAGCGTCGCGCCAATCGGGAGCGAAAACATTCAGTACTTC,CSVAPIGSENIQYF,.,TRBJ2-4,.,TRBV29-1
TGTGCCGCCGGACCCATAGTGTTGTACCACGAGCAGTACTTC,CAAGPIVLYHEQYF,.,TRBJ2-7,.,TRBV7-9
TGTGCCAGCAGCAAGGGCCTTGGTGACAACGAGCAGTACTTC,CASSKGLGDNEQYF,.,TRBJ2-7,few,TRBV21-1
TGTGCCAGCGCCTTCCCCCGGGAGACTGAGCAGTTCTTC,CASAFPRETEQFF,.,TRBJ2-1,.,TRBV12-3/TRBV12-4
TGCAGCGTTGAAGTGGAGGAGGGGGCGGGACCTGAAAAAGAGACCCAGTACTTC,CSVEVEEGAGPEKETQYF,.,TRBJ2-5,few,TRBV29-1
TGTGCCATCAGTGATGACCCCAAGCGGACAGATACGCAGTATTTT,CAISDDPKRTDTQYF,.,TRBJ2-3,few,TRBV10-3
TGCGCCAGCAGCCAAGATCGGGACAGCAATCAGCCCCAGCATTTT,CASSQDRDSNQPQHF,.,TRBJ1-5,.,TRBV4-1
TGTGCCAGCAGCTTGAGGGGGGGGGACTTTTGGACCCAGTACTTC,CASSLRGGDFWTQYF,.,TRBJ2-5,few,TRBV11-2
TGTGCCAGCAAACCACCAGACAGCTCTGGAAACACCATATATTTT,CASKPPDSSGNTIYF,.,TRBJ1-3,few,TRBV6-1
TGTGCCAGCAGCCATACCGGGACAGGGAACGAAAAACTGTTTTTT,CASSHTGTGNEKLFF,TRBD1,TRBJ1-4,few,TRBV9
TGCGCCAGCAGCCCAGGGACTAGCGGTTTTGGGCAGCAAGAGACCCAGTACTTC,CASSPGTSGFGQQETQYF,TRBD2,TRBJ2-5,.,TRBV5-1
TGCAGCGTTGAAGGCACATCTGAAGCTTTCTTT,CSVEGTSEAFF,.,TRBJ1-1,many,TRBV29-1
TGTGCCAGCAGCTTAATACTCGGGACTAGCGGGATAACATCAGAGACCCAGTACTTC,CASSLILGTSGITSETQYF,TRBD2,TRBJ2-5,many,TRBV11-2
TGTGCCAGCAGCCAAGATTTACCGGGACTAGCGGGAGGTCGGTACGAGCAGTACTTC,CASSQDLPGLAGGRYEQYF,TRBD2,TRBJ2-7,few,TRBV3-1
TGTGCCAGCAGCTTCCAGACAGGGTGGGTCACCGGGGAGCTGTTTTTT,CASSFQTGWVTGELFF,TRBD1,TRBJ2-2,.,TRBV6-1
TGTGCCAGCAGTTACGGCGGAGAAGTGGAACAGTACTTC,CASSYGGEVEQYF,.,TRBJ2-7,few,TRBV6-5
TGTGCCAGCGGGGACAGCACTAATGAAAAACTGTTTTTT,CASGDSTNEKLFF,TRBD1,TRBJ1-4,many,TRBV12-3/TRBV12-4
TGCAGCGTTGAAGTTAGGAGCACAGATACGCAGTATTTT,CSVEVRSTDTQYF,.,TRBJ2-3,many,TRBV29-1
TGTGCCAGCAGCGAGGCGGGAGGGGGCTTGGAGCAGTACTTC,CASSEAGGGLEQYF,TRBD2,TRBJ2-7,.,TRBV9